The clone carrying this T cell receptor beta chain has only a few counts. From the 5' RACE reads, TCRdb called clonotypes with MiXCR, one entry per CDR3 protein. The sample includes over 200,000 distinct CDR3 sequences, roughly 10% seen only once; the top ten take 5% to 5.5%. The entry originates in a study of identical twins. V dropped 6 bases and J dropped 4; count of bases not matched to a gene: 8. Germline CDR1 reads MNHNS; CDR2 reads SASEGT. CDR3 length equals 14 residues. The V call is TRBV6-1, the J call TRBJ1-1, with 7 bases aligning to TRBD1. The sequenced sample was memory (CD45RO+) T cells sorted from blood. The sequence derives from a young woman in good health. CDR3 sequence: CASSFIQGGTEAFF. CDR3 nucleotide sequence: TGTGCCAGCAGCTTTATTCAGGGGGGCACTGAAGCTTTCTTT.